The table lists the clone carrying this TCR beta chain with many counts. Antigen unknown. Stable Graves' hyperthyroidism meant no ophthalmopathy progression within 18 months. The diagnostic basis comprised clinical symptoms, serum thyroxine and TRAb, thyroid ultrasound and orbital computed tomography. The entry originates in a study of T cells in Graves' hyperthyroidism and ophthalmopathy. Amplification of TCR beta CDR3 regions used RNA as the template. The HTBI primer set was used in a first-round RT-PCR of the TCR CDR3. Via MiXCR, TCRdb re-called the multiplex PCR reads, giving one row per CDR3 protein. Of under 400,000 distinct CDR3 sequences detected, around 13% appear once; the ten largest clones hold roughly 8.3%. Deletions cut 6 bases from V and 7 bases from J, with 15 bases between. This CDR3 has 14 residues. CDR1 MDHEN and CDR2 SYDVKM come from the germline V gene. Study-wide findings and caveats: Most thyroid clonotypes with frequency above 0.001 were detected in blood.

The genes are TRBV28 and TRBJ1-4, with D possibly TRBD1 on 6 matching bases. The sequenced material came from blood. This TCR derives from a woman younger than 35 with Graves' hyperthyroidism. CDR3 residues: CASRATGSREKLFF. As DNA, the CDR3 is TGTGCCAGCAGGGCTACAGGGAGTCGTGAAAAACTGTTTTTT. The entire variable domain, with the rest obtained from reference TRBV28 and TRBJ1-4, is as follows: DVKVTQSSRYLVKRTGEKVFLECVQDMDHENMFWYRQDPGLGLRLIYFSYDVKMKEKGDIPEGYSVSREKKERFSLILESASTNQTSMYLCASRATGSREKLFFGSGTQLSVL.